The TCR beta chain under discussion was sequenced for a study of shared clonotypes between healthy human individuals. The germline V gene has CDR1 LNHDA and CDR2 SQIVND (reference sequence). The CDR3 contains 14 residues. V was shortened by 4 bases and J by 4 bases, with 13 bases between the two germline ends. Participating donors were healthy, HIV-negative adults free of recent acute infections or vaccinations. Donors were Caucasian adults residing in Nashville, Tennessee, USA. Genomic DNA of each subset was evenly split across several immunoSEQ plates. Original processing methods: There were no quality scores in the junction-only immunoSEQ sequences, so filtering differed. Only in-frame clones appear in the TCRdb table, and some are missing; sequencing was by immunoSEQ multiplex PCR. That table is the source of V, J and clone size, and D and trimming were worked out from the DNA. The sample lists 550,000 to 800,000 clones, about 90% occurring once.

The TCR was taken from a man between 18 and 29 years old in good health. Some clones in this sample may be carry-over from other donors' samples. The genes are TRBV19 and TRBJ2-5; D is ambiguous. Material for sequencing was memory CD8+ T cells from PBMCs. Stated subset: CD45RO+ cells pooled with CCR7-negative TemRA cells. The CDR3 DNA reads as TGTGCCAGTAGTAATGGACCTTCGGGAGAGACCCAGTACTTC. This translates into CASSNGPSGETQYF.